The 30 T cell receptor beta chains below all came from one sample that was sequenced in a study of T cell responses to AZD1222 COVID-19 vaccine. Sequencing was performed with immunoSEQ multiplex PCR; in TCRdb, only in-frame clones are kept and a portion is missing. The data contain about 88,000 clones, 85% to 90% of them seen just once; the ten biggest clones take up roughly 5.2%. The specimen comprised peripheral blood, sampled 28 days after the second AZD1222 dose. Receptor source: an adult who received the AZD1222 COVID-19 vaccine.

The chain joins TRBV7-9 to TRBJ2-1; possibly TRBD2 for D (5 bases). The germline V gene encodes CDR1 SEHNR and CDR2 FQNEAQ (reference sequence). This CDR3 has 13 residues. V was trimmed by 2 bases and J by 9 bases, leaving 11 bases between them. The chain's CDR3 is CASSLLDRGEQFF. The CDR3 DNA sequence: TGTGCCAGCAGCTTATTAGATCGGGGTGAGCAGTTCTTC.

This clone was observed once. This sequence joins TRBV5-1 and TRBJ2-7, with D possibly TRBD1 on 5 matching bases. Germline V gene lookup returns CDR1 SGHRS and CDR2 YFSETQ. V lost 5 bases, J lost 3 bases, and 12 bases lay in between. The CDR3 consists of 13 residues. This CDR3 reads CASSYQGHYEQYF. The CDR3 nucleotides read TGCGCCAGCAGTTATCAGGGCCACTACGAGCAGTACTTC.

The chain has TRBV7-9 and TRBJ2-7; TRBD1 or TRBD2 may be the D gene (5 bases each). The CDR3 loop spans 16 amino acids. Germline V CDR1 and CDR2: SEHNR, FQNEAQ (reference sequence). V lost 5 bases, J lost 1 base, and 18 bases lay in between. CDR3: CASSGTSGTESYEQYF. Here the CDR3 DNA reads TGTGCCAGCAGCGGAACTTCCGGGACGGAATCCTACGAGCAGTACTTC.

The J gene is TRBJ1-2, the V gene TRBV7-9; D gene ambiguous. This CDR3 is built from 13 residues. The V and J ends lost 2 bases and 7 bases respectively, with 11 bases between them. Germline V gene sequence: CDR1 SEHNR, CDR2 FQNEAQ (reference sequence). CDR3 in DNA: TGTGCCAGCAGCTTACTGGGAGGTGGTGGCTACACCTTC. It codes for CASSLLGGGGYTF.

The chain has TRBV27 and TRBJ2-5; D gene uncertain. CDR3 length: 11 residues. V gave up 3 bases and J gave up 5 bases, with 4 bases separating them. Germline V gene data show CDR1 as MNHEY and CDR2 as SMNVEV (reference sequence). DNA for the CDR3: TGTGCCAGCAGTTTGATGGAGACCCAGTACTTC. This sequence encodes CASSLMETQYF.

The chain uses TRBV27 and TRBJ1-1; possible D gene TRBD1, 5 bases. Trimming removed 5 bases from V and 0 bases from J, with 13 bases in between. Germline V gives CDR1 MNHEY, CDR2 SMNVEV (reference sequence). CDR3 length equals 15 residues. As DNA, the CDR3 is TGTGCCAGCAGTCTCCGGGGCGGAATGAACACTGAAGCTTTCTTT. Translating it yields CASSLRGGMNTEAFF.

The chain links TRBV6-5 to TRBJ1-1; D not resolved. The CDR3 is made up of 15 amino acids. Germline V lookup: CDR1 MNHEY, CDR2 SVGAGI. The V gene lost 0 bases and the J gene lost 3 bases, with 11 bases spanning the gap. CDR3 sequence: CASSYSRSGDTEAFF. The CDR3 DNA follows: TGTGCCAGCAGTTACTCGAGATCGGGTGACACTGAAGCTTTCTTT.

CDR3 loop: CASSDPPYNEQFF. The DNA for the CDR3 is TGTGCCAGCAGTGATCCACCCTACAATGAGCAGTTCTTC. The rearrangement uses TRBV2 and TRBJ2-1, with D hard to call. Germline assignment: CDR1 SNHLY and CDR2 FYNNEI. Trimming took 3 bases from V and 2 from J, leaving 5 bases between them. The length of the CDR3 is 13 residues.

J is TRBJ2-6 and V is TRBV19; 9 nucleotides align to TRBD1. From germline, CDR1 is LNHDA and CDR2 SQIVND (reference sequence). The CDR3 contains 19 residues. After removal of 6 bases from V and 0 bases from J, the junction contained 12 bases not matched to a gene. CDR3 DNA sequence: TGTGCCAGTAGAAGCAAGGGACAGGGAGTTAGCTCTGGGGCCAACGTCCTGACTTTC. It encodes CASRSKGQGVSSGANVLTF. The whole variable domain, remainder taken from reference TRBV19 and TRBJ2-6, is DGGITQSPKYLFRKEGQNVTLSCEQNLNHDAMYWYRQDPGQGLRLIYYSQIVNDFQKGDIAEGYSVSREKKESFPLTVTSAQKNPTAFYLCASRSKGQGVSSGANVLTFGAGSRLTVL.

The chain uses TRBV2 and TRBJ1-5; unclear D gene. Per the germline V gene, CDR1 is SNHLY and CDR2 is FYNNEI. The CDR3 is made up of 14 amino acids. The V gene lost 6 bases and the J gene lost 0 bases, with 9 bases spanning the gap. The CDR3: CASSRTTSNQPQHF. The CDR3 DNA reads TGTGCCAGCAGCAGGACGACTAGCAATCAGCCCCAGCATTTT.

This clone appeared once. This CDR3 is CASSLGGMEDTIYF. In nucleotides, the CDR3 is TGCGCCAGCAGCTTGGGCGGAATGGAGGACACCATATATTTT. The genes are TRBV5-1 and TRBJ1-3; D gene uncertain. The CDR3 extends over 14 amino acids. Germline CDR1 reads SGHRS; CDR2 reads YFSETQ. V was clipped by 0 bases and J by 8 bases, with 12 bases between them.

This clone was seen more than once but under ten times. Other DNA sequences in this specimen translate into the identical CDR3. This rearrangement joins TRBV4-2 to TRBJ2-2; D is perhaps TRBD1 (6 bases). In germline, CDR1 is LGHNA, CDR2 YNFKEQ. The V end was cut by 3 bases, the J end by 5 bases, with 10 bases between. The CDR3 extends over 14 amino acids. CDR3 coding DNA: TGTGCCAGCAGCCAGGCCAGGGGTACCGGGGAGCTGTTTTTT. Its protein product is CASSQARGTGELFF.

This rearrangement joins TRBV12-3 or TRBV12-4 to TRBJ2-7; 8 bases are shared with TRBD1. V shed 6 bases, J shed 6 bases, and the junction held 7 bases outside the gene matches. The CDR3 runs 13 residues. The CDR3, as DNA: TGTGCCAGCAGCTTCCAGGGGGCGGGCGAGCAGTACTTC. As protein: CASSFQGAGEQYF.

The CDR3 nucleotides are TGTGCCAGCAGTTACGGTCCAGGGGTGTACATTCAGCCCCAGCATTTT. It codes for CASSYGPGVYIQPQHF. J is TRBJ1-5 and V is TRBV6-2 or TRBV6-3; a possible D gene is TRBD1 (6 bases). V was clipped by 2 bases and J by 6 bases, with 17 bases between them. Germline CDR1 is MNHEY and CDR2 is SVGEGT. The CDR3 spans 16 residues.

The CDR3 protein is CASSGRSATGELFF. The CDR3, as DNA: TGTGCCAGCAGCGGCAGGTCTGCGACCGGGGAGCTGTTTTTT. The chain joins TRBV14 to TRBJ2-2; D call uncertain. The germline CDR1 and CDR2 sequences are SGHDN and FVKESK. Deletions cut 5 bases from V and 5 bases from J, with 12 bases between. This CDR3 is built from 14 residues.

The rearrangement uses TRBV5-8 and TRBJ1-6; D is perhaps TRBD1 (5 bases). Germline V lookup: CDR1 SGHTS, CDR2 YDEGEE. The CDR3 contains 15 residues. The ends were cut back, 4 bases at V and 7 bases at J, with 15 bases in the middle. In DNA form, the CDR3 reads TGTGCCAGCAGCCCTGGGGACGGAAACAATTCACCCCTCCACTTT. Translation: CASSPGDGNNSPLHF.

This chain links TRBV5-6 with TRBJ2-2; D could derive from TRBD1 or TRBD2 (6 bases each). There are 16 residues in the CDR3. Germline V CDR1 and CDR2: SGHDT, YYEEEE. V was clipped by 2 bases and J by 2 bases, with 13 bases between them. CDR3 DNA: TGTGCCAGCAGCTTCATGGAGGGGGGTAACACCGGGGAGCTGTTTTTT. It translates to CASSFMEGGNTGELFF.

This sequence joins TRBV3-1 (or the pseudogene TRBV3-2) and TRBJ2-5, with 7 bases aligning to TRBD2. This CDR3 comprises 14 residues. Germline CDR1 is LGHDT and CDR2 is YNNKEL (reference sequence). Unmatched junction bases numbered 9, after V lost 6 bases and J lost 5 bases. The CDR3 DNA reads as TGTGCCAGCAGGGGCGGGGGTCATAGGGAGACCCAGTACTTC. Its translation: CASRGGGHRETQYF.

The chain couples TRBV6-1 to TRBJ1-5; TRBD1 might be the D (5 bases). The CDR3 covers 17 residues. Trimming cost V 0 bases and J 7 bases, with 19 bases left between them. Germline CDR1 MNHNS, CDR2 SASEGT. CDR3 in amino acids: CASSEALPGYGGQPQHF. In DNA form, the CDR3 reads TGTGCCAGCAGTGAAGCGCTTCCAGGGTATGGAGGCCAGCCCCAGCATTTT.

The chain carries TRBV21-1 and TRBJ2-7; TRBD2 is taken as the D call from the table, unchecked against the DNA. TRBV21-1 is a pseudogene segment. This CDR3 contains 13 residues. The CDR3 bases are TGTGCCAGCAAGTTAGCCAACACCTACGAGCAGTACTTC. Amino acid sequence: CASKLANTYEQYF.

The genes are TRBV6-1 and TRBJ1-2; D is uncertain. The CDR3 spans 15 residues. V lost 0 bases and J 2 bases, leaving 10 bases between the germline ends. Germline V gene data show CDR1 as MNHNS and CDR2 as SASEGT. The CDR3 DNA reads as TGTGCCAGCAGTGAAGCTTCGACTCAAAACTATGGCTACACCTTC. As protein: CASSEASTQNYGYTF.

CDR3 amino acids: CASSLGSGVRNEKLFF. The CDR3 bases are TGCGCCAGCAGCTTGGGATCGGGGGTAAGAAATGAAAAACTGTTTTTT. The V and J genes are TRBV5-1 and TRBJ1-4; D might be TRBD1 (5 bases). V lost 0 bases to trimming and J lost 5 bases, with 14 bases between them. CDR1 SGHRS and CDR2 YFSETQ come from the germline V gene. The CDR3 runs 16 residues. The variable domain in full, completed from reference TRBV5-1 and TRBJ1-4, reads KAGVTQTPRYLIKTRGQQVTLSCSPISGHRSVSWYQQTPGQGLQFLFEYFSETQRNKGNFPGRFSGRQFSNSRSEMNVSTLELGDSALYLCASSLGSGVRNEKLFFGSGTQLSVL.

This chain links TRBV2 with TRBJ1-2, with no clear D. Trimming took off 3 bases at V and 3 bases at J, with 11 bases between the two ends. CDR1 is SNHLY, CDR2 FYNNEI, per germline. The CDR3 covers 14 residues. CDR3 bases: TGTGCCAGCAGTGAGAGCCCTGGGGACTATGGCTACACCTTC. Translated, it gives CASSESPGDYGYTF.

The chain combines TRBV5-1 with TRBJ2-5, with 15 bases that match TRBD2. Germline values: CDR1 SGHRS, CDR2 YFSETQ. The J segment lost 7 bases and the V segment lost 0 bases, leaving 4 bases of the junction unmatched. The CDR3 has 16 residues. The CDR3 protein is CASSLVSGLAGGTQYF. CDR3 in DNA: TGCGCCAGCAGCTTGGTCTCGGGACTAGCGGGGGGGACCCAGTACTTC.

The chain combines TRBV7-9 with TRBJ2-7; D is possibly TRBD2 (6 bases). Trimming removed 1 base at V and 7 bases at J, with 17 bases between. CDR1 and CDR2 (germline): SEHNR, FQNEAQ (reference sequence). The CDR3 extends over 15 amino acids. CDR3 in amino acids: CASSLGGAGLREQYF. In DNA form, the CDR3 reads TGTGCCAGCAGCTTAGGCGGGGCAGGGCTTCGGGAGCAGTACTTC.

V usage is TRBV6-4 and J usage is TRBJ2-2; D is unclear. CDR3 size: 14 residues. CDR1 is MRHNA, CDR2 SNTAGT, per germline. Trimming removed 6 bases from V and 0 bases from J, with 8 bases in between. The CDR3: CASRGVANTGELFF. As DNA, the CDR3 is TGTGCCAGCAGAGGAGTGGCGAACACCGGGGAGCTGTTTTTT.

The chain's CDR3 is CASRDLGSPLHF. The DNA of the CDR3 is TGTGCCAGCAGGGACTTAGGCTCACCCCTCCACTTT. The rearrangement links TRBV6-5 to TRBJ1-6; no clear D gene. Trimming took 6 bases from V and 10 from J, leaving 10 bases between them. This CDR3 is built from 12 residues. The germline V gene encodes CDR1 MNHEY and CDR2 SVGAGI.

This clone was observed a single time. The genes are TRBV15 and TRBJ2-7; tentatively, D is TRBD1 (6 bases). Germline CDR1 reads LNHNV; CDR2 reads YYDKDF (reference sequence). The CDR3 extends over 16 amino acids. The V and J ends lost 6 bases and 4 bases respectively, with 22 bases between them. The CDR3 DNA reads TGTGCCACCAGACGATCAGCGGCAGGGGTTCAATACGAGCAGTACTTC. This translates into CATRRSAAGVQYEQYF. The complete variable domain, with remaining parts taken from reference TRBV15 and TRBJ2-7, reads DAMVIQNPRYQVTQFGKPVTLSCSQTLNHNVMYWYQQKSSQAPKLLFHYYDKDFNNEADTPDNFQSRRPNTSFCFLDIRSPGLGDTAMYLCATRRSAAGVQYEQYFGPGTRLTVT.

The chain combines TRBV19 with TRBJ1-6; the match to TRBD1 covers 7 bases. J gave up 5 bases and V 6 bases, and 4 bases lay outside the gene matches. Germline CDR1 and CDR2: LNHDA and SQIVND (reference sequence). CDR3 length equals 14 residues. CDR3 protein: CASRGDSDNSPLHF. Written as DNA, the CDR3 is TGTGCCAGTAGGGGGGACAGTGATAATTCACCCCTCCACTTT.

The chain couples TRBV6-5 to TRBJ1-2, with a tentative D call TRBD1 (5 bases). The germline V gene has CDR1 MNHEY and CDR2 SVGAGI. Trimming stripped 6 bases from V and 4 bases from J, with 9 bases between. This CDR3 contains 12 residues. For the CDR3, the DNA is TGTGCCAGCAGGGGTGGGGGCTATGGCTACACCTTC. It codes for CASRGGGYGYTF.